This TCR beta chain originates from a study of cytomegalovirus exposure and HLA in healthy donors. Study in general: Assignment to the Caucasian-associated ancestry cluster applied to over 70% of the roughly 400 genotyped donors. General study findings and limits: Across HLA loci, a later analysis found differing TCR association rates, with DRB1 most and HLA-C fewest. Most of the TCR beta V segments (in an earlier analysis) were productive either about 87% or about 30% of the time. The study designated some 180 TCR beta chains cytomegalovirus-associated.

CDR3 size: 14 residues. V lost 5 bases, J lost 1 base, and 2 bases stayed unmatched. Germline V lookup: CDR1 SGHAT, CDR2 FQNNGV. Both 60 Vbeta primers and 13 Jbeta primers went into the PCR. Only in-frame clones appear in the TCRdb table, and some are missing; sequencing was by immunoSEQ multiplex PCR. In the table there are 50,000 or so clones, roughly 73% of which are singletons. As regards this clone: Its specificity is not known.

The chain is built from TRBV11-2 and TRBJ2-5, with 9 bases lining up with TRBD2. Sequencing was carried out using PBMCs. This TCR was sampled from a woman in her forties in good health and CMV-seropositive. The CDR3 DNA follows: TGTGCCAGCAGCCCGGGACTAGCCCAAGAGACCCAGTACTTC. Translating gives CASSPGLAQETQYF.